This T cell receptor (beta chain) was sequenced during a study of cytomegalovirus exposure and HLA in healthy donors. This clone occurred once. The PCR contained 60 Vbeta and 13 Jbeta primers. This table comes from immunoSEQ multiplex PCR, and its TCRdb copy is limited to in-frame clones, with some not included. The repertoire holds 95,000 to 150,000 clones, with over 65% as singletons. Germline V gene data show CDR1 as DFQATT and CDR2 as SNEGSKA (reference sequence). V gave up 6 bases and J gave up 6 bases, with 8 bases separating them. This CDR3 region has 10 residues. The sequenced sample consisted of PBMCs. J is TRBJ1-2 and V is TRBV20-1; D is perhaps TRBD1 (6 bases). This receptor was taken from a man younger than 35 in good health and CMV-seronegative. The CDR3 is CSADRHGYTF. CDR3 in DNA: TGCAGTGCAGACAGGCATGGCTACACCTTC.